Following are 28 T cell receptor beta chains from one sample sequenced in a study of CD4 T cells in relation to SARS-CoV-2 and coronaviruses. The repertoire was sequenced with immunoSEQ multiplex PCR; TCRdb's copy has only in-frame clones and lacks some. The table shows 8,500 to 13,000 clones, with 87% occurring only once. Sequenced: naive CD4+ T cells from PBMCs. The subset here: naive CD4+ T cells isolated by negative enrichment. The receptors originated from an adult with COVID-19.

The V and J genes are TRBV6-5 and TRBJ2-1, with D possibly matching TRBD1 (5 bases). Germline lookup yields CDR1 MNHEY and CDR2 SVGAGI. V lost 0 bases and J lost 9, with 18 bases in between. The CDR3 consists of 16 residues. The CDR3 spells CASSYSRRGFESEQFF. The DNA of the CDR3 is TGTGCCAGCAGTTACTCGAGAAGGGGTTTTGAGAGTGAGCAGTTCTTC.

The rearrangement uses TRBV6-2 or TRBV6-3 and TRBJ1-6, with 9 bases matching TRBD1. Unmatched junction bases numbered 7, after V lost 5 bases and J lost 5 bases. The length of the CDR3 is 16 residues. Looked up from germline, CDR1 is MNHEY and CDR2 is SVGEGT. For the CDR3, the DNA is TGTGCCAGCAGTCGGACAGGGGCGTGGGATAATTCACCCCTCCACTTT. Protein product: CASSRTGAWDNSPLHF.

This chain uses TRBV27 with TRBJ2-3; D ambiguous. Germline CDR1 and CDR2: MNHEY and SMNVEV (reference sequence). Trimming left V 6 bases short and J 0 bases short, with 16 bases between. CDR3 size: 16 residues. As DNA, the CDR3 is TGTGCCAGCAGCCACCGGGCGGTTCTAAGCACAGATACGCAGTATTTT. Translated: CASSHRAVLSTDTQYF.

The CDR3 sequence is CASSQGAGTPTYEQYF. For the CDR3, the DNA is TGCGCCAGCAGCCAAGGGGCGGGCACCCCTACCTACGAGCAGTACTTC. This chain uses TRBV4-1 with TRBJ2-7; D perhaps matches TRBD2 (5 bases). The length of the CDR3 is 16 residues. Trimming removed 1 base from V and 2 bases from J, with 15 bases in between. Germline CDR1 MGHRA, CDR2 YSYEKL.

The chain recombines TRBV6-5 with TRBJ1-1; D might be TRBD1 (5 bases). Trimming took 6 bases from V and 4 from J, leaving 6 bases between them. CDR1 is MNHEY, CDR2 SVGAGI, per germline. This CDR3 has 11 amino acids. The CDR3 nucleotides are TGTGCCAGCAGGCAGGGCACTGAAGCTTTCTTT. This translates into CASRQGTEAFF.

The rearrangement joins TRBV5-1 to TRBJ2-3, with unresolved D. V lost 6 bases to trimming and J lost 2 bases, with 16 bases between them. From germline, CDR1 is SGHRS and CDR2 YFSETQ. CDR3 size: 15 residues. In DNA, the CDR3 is TGCGCCAGCAAGTTTAACTCACAGCCCACAGATACGCAGTATTTT. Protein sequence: CASKFNSQPTDTQYF.

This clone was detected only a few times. The CDR3 nucleotides read TGCGCCAGCAGCCTCCGACGAGGGGGCGCTTACAATGAGCAGTTCTTC. Residues: CASSLRRGGAYNEQFF. J is TRBJ2-1 and V is TRBV4-1; 7 bases map to TRBD1. There are 16 residues in the CDR3. CDR1 and CDR2 from the germline V gene are MGHRA and YSYEKL. V lost 4 bases to trimming and J lost 4 bases; unmatched junction nucleotides: 10.

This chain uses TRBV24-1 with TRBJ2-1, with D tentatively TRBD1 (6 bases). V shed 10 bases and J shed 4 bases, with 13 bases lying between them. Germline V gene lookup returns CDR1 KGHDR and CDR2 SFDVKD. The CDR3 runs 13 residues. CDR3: CATEDRIYNEQFF. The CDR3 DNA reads TGTGCCACAGAGGACAGAATATACAATGAGCAGTTCTTC.

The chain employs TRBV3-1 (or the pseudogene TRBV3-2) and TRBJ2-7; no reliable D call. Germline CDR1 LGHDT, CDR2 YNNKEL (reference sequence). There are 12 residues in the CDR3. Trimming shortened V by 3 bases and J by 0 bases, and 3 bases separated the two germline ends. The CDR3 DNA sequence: TGTGCCAGCAGCCACAGCTCCTACGAGCAGTACTTC. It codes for CASSHSSYEQYF.

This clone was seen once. CDR3 coding DNA: TGCGCCAGCAGTTCAGGGGGGAGCCTCAATGAGCAGTTCTTC. Amino acid sequence: CASSSGGSLNEQFF. This chain connects TRBV5-1 to TRBJ2-1; tentative D call: TRBD1 (7 bases). CDR1 and CDR2 from the germline V gene are SGHRS and YFSETQ. The ends were cut back, 5 bases at V and 6 bases at J, with 15 bases in the middle. The length of the CDR3 is 14 residues.

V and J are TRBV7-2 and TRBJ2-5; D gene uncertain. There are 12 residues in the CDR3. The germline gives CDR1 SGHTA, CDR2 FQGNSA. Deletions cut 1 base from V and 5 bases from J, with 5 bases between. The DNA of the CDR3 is TGTGCCAGCAGCTTAGTGCGGGAGACCCAGTACTTC. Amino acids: CASSLVRETQYF.

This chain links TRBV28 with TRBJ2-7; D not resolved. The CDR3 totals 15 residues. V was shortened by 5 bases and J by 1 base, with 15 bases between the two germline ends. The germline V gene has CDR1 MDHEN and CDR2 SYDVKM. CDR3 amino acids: CASSPLTSESYEQYF. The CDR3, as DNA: TGTGCCAGCAGTCCCCTGACGAGCGAGTCCTACGAGCAGTACTTC.

CDR3 nucleotide sequence: TGCAGCGTCTGGGGGCCCCAAAACTATGGCTACACCTTC. Its protein product is CSVWGPQNYGYTF. V gene TRBV29-1 combines with J gene TRBJ1-2, with a tentative D call TRBD1 (6 bases). CDR1 is SQVTM and CDR2 is ANQGSEA in the germline V gene. The CDR3 consists of 13 residues. The V and J ends lost 6 bases and 2 bases respectively, with 13 bases between them.

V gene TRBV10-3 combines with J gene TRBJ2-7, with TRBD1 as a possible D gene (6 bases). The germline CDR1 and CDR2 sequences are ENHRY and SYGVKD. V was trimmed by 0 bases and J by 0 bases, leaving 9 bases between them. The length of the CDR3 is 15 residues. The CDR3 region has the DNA TGTGCCATCAGTGAGTCGAGGGACAACTCCTACGAGCAGTACTTC. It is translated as CAISESRDNSYEQYF.

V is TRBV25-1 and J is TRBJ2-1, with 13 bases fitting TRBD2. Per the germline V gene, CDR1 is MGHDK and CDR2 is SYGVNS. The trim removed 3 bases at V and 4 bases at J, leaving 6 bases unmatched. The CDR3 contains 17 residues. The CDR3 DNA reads TGTGCCAGCAGTGACACTAGCGGGGGGGTGAGGTACAATGAGCAGTTCTTC. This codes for CASSDTSGGVRYNEQFF.

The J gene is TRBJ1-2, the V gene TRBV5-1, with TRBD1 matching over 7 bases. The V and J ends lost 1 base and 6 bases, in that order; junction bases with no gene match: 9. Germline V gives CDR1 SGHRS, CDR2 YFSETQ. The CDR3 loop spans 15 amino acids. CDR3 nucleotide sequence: TGCGCCAGCAGCTTGCTTGGCAGGGGGAGCGATGGCTACACCTTC. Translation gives CASSLLGRGSDGYTF.

The CDR3 region has the DNA TGTGCCAGCAGCCGGAACCTGGGGGGCGGAGGCTACGAGCAGTACTTC. It is translated as CASSRNLGGGGYEQYF. V gene TRBV5-6 combines with J gene TRBJ2-7; D may match TRBD1 or TRBD2 (6 bases each). Per germline, CDR1 SGHDT and CDR2 YYEEEE. V lost 4 bases and J lost 3, with 20 bases in between. CDR3 size: 16 residues.

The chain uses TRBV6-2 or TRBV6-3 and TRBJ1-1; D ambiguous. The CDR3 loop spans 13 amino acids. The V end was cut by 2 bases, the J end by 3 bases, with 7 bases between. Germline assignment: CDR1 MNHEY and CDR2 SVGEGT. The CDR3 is CASSYPGYTEAFF. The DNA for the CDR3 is TGTGCCAGCAGTTACCCGGGGTACACTGAAGCTTTCTTT.

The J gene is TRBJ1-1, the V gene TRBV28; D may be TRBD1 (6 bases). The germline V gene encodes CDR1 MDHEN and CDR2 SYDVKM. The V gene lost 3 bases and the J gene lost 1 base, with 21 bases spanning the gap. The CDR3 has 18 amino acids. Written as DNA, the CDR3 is TGTGCCAGCAGTTTGGGGACATTCGGAAGGGATGCGAACACTGAAGCTTTCTTT. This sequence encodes CASSLGTFGRDANTEAFF.

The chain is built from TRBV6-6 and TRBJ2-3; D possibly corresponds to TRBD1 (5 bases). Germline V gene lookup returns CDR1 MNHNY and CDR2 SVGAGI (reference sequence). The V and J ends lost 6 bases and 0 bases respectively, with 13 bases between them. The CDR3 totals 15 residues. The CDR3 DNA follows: TGTGCCAGCAGCCCCAGTGGGGCTAGCACAGATACGCAGTATTTT. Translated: CASSPSGASTDTQYF.

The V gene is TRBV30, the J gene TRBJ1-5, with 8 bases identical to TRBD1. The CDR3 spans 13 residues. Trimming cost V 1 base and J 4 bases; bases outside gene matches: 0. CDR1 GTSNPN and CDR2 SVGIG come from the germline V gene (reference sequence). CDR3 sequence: CAWSGTGNQPQHF. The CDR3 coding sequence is TGTGCCTGGAGTGGGACAGGGAATCAGCCCCAGCATTTT.

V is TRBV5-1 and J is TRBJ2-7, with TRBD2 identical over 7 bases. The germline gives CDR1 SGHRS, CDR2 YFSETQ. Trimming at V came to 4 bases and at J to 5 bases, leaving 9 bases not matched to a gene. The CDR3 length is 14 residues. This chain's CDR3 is CASSGTRGFDEQYF. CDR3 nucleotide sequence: TGCGCCAGCAGCGGGACGCGGGGGTTCGACGAGCAGTACTTC.

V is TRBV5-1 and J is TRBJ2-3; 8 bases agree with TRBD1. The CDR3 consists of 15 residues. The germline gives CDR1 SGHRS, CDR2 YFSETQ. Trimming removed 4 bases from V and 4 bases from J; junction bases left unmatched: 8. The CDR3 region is CASSAGQGRADTQYF. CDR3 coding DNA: TGCGCCAGCAGCGCCGGACAGGGTAGGGCAGATACGCAGTATTTT.

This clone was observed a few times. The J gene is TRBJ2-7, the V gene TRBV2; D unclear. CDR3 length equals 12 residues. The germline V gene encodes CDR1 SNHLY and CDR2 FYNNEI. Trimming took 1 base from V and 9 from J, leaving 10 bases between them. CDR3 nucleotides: TGTGCCAGCAGTGAAGTATTATATGGGCAGTACTTC. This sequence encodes CASSEVLYGQYF.

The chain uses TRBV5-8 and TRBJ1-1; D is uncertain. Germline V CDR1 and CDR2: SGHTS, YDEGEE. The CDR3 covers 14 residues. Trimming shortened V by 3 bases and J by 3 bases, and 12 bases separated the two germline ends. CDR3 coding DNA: TGTGCCAGCAGCTGGGCATATGTGGACACTGAAGCTTTCTTT. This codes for CASSWAYVDTEAFF.

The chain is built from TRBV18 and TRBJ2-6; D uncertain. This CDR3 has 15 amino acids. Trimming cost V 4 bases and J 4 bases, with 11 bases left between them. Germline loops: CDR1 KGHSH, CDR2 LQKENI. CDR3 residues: CASSLQVLGANVLTF. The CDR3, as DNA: TGTGCCAGCTCACTTCAGGTCCTCGGGGCCAACGTCCTGACTTTC.

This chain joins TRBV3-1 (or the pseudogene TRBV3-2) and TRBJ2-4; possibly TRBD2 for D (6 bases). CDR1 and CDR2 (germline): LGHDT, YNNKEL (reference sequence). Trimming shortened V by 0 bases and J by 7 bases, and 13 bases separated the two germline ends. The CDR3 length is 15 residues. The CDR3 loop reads CASSQDGGQSNIQYF. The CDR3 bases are TGTGCCAGCAGCCAAGATGGAGGGCAGTCGAACATTCAGTACTTC.

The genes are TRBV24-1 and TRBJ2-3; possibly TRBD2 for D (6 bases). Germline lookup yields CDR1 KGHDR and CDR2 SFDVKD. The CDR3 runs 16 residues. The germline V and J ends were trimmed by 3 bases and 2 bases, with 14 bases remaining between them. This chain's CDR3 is CATSDRSGPYTDTQYF. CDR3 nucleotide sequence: TGTGCCACCAGTGATCGAAGCGGGCCCTACACAGATACGCAGTATTTT.